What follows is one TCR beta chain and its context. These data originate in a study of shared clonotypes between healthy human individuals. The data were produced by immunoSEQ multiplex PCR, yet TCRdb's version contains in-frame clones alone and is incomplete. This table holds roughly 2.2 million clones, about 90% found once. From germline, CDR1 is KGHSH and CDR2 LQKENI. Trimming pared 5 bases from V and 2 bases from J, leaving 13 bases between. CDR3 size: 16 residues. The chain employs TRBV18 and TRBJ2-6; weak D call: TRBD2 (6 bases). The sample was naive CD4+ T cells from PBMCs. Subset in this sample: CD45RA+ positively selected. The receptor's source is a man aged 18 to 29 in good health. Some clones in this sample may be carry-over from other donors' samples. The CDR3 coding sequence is TGTGCCAGCTCATCACGCGGGGAGGCTGGGGCCAACGTCCTGACTTTC. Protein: CASSSRGEAGANVLTF.